This is a list of T cell receptor beta chains from one sample in a study of radiotherapy plus CTLA-4 blockade in lung cancer. Clones were read by immunoSEQ multiplex PCR, and TCRdb kept only the in-frame ones, dropping some. The sample comprises about 51,000 clones, 75% to 85% of which are singletons, and 8.5% rests with the top ten. The sequenced sample was peripheral blood, obtained from a patient treated with radiotherapy plus ipilimumab. These receptors originate from a human donor with non-small cell lung cancer who had a complete response to radiotherapy plus ipilimumab. Each CDR3 is given with its conserved first and last residue. D genes are given only for firm matches. Size values are once, few and many counts, or a class for expanded clones, and some rows have none.

TRBD1	once	TRBJ1-5	TRBV6-1	CASSEAGQGHNQPQHF	TGTGCCAGCAGTGAAGCGGGACAGGGGCATAATCAGCCCCAGCATTTT
TRBD2	few	TRBJ2-1	TRBV18	CASSATSGNEQFF	TGTGCCAGCTCGGCCACTAGCGGCAATGAGCAGTTCTTC
.	.	TRBJ1-6	TRBV7-9	CASSRMSNRDNSPLHF	TGTGCCAGCAGCCGTATGTCCAACAGGGATAATTCACCCCTCCACTTT
.	.	TRBJ2-3	TRBV5-1	CASSPGERALPDTQYF	TGCGCCAGCAGCCCGGGGGAGCGGGCGCTGCCAGATACGCAGTATTTT
.	.	TRBJ2-2	TRBV5-1	CASSLGQGGTGELFF	TGCGCTAGCAGCTTGGGGCAGGGGGGCACCGGGGAGCTGTTTTTT
TRBD2	.	TRBJ2-5	TRBV11-3	CASSPGTSGRGETQYF	TGTGCCAGCAGCCCCGGGACTAGCGGGAGAGGAGAGACCCAGTACTTC
TRBD2	.	TRBJ2-1	TRBV4-1	CASSQQGLAGVKRQNEQFF	TGCGCCAGCAGCCAGCAAGGACTAGCGGGAGTAAAGAGGCAAAATGAGCAGTTCTTC
.	.	TRBJ1-1	TRBV10-2	CASSESSAGEAFF	TGCGCCAGCAGTGAGTCGTCGGCAGGTGAAGCTTTCTTT
TRBD1	.	TRBJ1-5	TRBV7-9	CASSQTGGPQPQHF	TGTGCCAGCAGCCAGACAGGGGGCCCTCAGCCCCAGCATTTT
.	few	TRBJ1-1	TRBV11-2	CASSLDPYTEAFF	TGTGCCAGCAGCTTAGATCCATACACTGAAGCTTTCTTT
.	.	TRBJ2-4	TRBV5-1	CASSSPGDRERGIQYF	TGCGCCAGCAGCTCCCCGGGGGACAGAGAAAGAGGCATTCAGTACTTC
TRBD1	.	TRBJ2-7	TRBV30	CAWSLHSRQGGQYF	TGTGCCTGGAGTCTTCATTCCCGACAGGGTGGGCAGTACTTC
.	.	TRBJ1-1	TRBV6-5	CASSYDIPNTEAFF	TGTGCCAGCAGTTACGACATCCCAAACACTGAAGCTTTCTTT
.	.	TRBJ1-1	TRBV15	CATSRGQHLMNTEAFF	TGTGCCACCAGCAGAGGACAGCACTTAATGAACACTGAAGCTTTCTTT
.	.	TRBJ2-5	TRBV29-1	CSVDGRGQETQYF	TGCAGCGTTGACGGCAGGGGACAAGAGACCCAGTACTTC
.	.	TRBJ1-1	TRBV7-8	CASSRRQSNTEAFF	TGTGCCAGCAGCCGCCGACAATCGAACACTGAAGCTTTCTTT
.	.	TRBJ2-3	TRBV18	CASSPPDITSTDTQYF	TGTGCCAGCTCACCACCGGACATTACTAGCACAGATACGCAGTATTTT
TRBD2	few	TRBJ2-1	TRBV7-2	CASSLGSTSGRGEQFF	TGTGCCAGCAGCTTAGGCTCGACTAGCGGGAGAGGGGAGCAGTTCTTC
TRBD1	.	TRBJ1-5	TRBV2	CASSGPGQTGSNQPQHF	TGTGCCAGCAGTGGACCGGGACAGACGGGGAGCAATCAGCCCCAGCATTTT
TRBD2	.	TRBJ2-3	TRBV7-6	CASSLSGGAGGLTDTQYF	TGTGCCAGCAGCTTAAGCGGGGGAGCGGGGGGCCTCACGGATACGCAGTATTTT
.	once	TRBJ1-5	TRBV15	CATSRDPVGGKTTMPQHF	TGTGCCACCAGCAGAGATCCCGTGGGAGGGAAGACCACAATGCCCCAGCATTTT
.	.	TRBJ1-3	TRBV28	CASSFSKEPSGNSGNTIYF	TGTGCCAGCAGTTTCTCCAAGGAGCCCTCCGGGAACTCTGGAAACACCATATATTTT
TRBD1	.	TRBJ1-2	TRBV28	CASSWGQARRGYTF	TGTGCCAGCAGTTGGGGACAGGCCAGACGTGGCTACACCTTC
.	.	TRBJ1-6	TRBV25-1	CASSEYDGVTYNSPLHF	TGTGCCAGCAGTGAATATGACGGGGTAACCTATAATTCACCCCTCCACTTT
.	.	TRBJ2-1	TRBV5-5	CASSPGLYNEQFF	TGTGCCAGCAGCCCGGGACTCTACAATGAGCAGTTCTTC
TRBD1	.	TRBJ1-2	TRBV19	CASSIWGTGLYGYTF	TGTGCCAGTAGTATTTGGGGGACAGGCTTGTATGGCTACACCTTC
.	.	TRBJ1-2	TRBV19	CASSTNIGGKRRGYTF	TGTGCCAGTAGCACAAATATAGGGGGAAAGAGACGTGGCTACACCTTC
TRBD1	.	TRBJ2-2	TRBV6-5	CASSRTGDTGELFF	TGTGCCAGCAGTCGGACAGGGGACACCGGGGAGCTGTTTTTT
.	.	TRBJ1-5	TRBV30	CAWSVKALSSNQPQHF	TGTGCCTGGAGTGTAAAAGCTTTGAGCAGCAATCAGCCCCAGCATTTT
.	.	TRBJ1-5	TRBV23-1	CASSQLSRANNQPQHF	TGCGCCAGCAGTCAATTATCCAGGGCGAATAATCAGCCCCAGCATTTT
TRBD2	.	TRBJ2-5	TRBV18	CASSPQRGTSGRETQYF	TGTGCCAGCTCACCACAGCGCGGGACTAGCGGGAGAGAGACCCAGTACTTC
.	.	TRBJ1-3	TRBV6-1	CASTADGGNTIYF	TGTGCCAGCACTGCAGATGGTGGAAACACCATATATTTT
.	few	TRBJ1-4	TRBV4-1	CASSQDGRGRDEKLFF	TGCGCCAGCAGCCAGGACGGACGAGGGAGGGATGAAAAACTGTTTTTT
.	.	TRBJ2-2	TRBV6-5	CASSFGGLGELFF	TGTGCCAGCAGTTTTGGCGGCCTCGGGGAGCTGTTTTTT
TRBD1	.	TRBJ2-2	TRBV15	CATSREQGATGELFF	TGTGCCACCAGCAGAGAACAGGGGGCTACCGGGGAGCTGTTTTTT
TRBD1	once	TRBJ1-2	TRBV27	CASSPRQGGGVYGYTF	TGTGCCAGCAGTCCGAGACAGGGGGGAGGCGTTTATGGCTACACCTTC
.	few	TRBJ1-4	TRBV19	CASSIGGSGEKLFF	TGTGCCAGTAGTATAGGAGGTAGCGGTGAAAAACTGTTTTTT
.	.	TRBJ1-1	TRBV6-5	CASTLGGNTEAFF	TGTGCCAGCACCCTCGGGGGGAACACTGAAGCTTTCTTT
TRBD1	once	TRBJ1-5	TRBV18	CASSLADRGHNQPQHF	TGTGCCAGCTCACTTGCGGACAGGGGACACAATCAGCCCCAGCATTTT
.	few	TRBJ1-5	TRBV18	CASSPTETNQPQHF	TGTGCCAGCTCGCCGACAGAGACCAATCAGCCCCAGCATTTT
TRBD2	once	TRBJ2-3	TRBV9	CASSVEGLSHRMVQYF	TGTGCCAGCAGCGTAGAGGGACTATCCCACAGGATGGTGCAGTATTTT